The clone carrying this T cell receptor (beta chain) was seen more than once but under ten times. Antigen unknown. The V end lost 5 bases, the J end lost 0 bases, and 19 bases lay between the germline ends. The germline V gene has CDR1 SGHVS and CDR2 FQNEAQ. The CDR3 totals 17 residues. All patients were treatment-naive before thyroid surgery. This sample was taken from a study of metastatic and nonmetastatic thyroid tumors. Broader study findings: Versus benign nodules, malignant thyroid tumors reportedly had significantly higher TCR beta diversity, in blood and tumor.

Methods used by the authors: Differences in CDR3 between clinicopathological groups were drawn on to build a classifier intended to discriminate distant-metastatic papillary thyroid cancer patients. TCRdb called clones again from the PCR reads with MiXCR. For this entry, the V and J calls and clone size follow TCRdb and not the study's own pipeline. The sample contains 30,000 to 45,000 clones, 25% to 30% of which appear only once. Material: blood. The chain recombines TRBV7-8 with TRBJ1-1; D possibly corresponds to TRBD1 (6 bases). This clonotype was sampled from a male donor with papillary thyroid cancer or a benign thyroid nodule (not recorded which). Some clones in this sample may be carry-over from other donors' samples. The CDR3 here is CASSPIYRDTLNTEAFF. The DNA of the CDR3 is TGTGCCAGCAGCCCAATCTACAGGGACACATTGAACACTGAAGCTTTCTTT.